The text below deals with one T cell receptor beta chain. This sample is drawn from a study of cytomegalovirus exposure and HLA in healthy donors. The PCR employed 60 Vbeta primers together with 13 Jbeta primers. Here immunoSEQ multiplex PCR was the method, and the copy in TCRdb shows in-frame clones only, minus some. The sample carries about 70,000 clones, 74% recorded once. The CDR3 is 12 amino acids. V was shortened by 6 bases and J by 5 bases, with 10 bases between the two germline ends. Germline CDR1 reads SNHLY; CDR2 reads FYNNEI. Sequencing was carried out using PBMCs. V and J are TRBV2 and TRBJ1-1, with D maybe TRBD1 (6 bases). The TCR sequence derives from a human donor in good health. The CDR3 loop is CASRGAGTEAFF. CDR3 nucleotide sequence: TGTGCCAGCAGGGGGGCCGGGACTGAAGCTTTCTTT.